This T cell receptor (beta chain) was recorded in a study of cytomegalovirus exposure and HLA in healthy donors. At the level of the study: Later, an analysis reported that the 110 or so validation repertoires had used the same platform as the roughly 660 first-cohort repertoires. Study-wide results and limits: It was reportedly the case that the classifier diagnosed cytomegalovirus status with high specificity and sensitivity. Cytomegalovirus association was listed for 164 TCR beta chains.

A note on this clone: Its antigen is unknown.

The donors formed part of the roughly 120-subject validation cohort, distinct from the roughly 630-subject first cohort. This CDR3 is 17 amino acids long. The V and J ends lost 6 bases and 6 bases respectively, with 26 bases between them. Clones were read by immunoSEQ multiplex PCR, and TCRdb kept only the in-frame ones, dropping some. The data contain about 76,000 clones, 94% of them seen just once; the ten biggest clones take up under 2%. The chain is built from TRBV23-1 and TRBJ1-1, with a weak D call TRBD1 (5 bases). TRBV23-1 is placed among ORFs of uncertain function. The receptor comes from a woman aged 18-29 years in good health and CMV-seropositive. Sequencing was performed on PBMCs. CDR3 sequence: CASRPSSSGDEISEAFF. The CDR3 DNA follows: TGCGCCAGCAGACCTAGCAGCTCGGGGGACGAAATCTCTGAAGCTTTCTTT.